One and the same sample provided the 18 T cell receptor beta chains below, sequenced in a study of CD4+ T cells in melanoma. Sequenced by immunoSEQ multiplex PCR; TCRdb stores in-frame clones only, minus some. The sample shows some 110,000 clones, approximately 90% of them seen only once. Sequenced material: peripheral blood. These receptors all stem from a human donor with melanoma.

This clone was seen only once. The chain couples TRBV6-5 to TRBJ2-6; 7 positions agree with TRBD1. Germline CDR1 reads MNHEY; CDR2 reads SVGAGI. With 6 bases clipped from V and 2 bases from J, the junction kept 4 bases outside the gene matches. CDR3 size: 15 residues. CDR3 DNA sequence: TGTGCCAGCAGACCCGACAGGGCTGGGGCCAACGTCCTGACTTTC. Translating it yields CASRPDRAGANVLTF.

This clone occurred once. The chain employs TRBV19 and TRBJ2-1; D remains unclear. Germline values: CDR1 LNHDA, CDR2 SQIVND (reference sequence). The CDR3 is made up of 14 amino acids. V was cut by 0 bases and J by 9 bases, with 12 bases left in between. The CDR3 sequence: CASSIDPLNGEQFF. CDR3 DNA: TGTGCCAGTAGTATAGACCCTCTAAATGGTGAGCAGTTCTTC.

This chain uses TRBV4-1 with TRBJ2-7; 7 positions match TRBD2. Germline-derived CDR1 and CDR2 are MGHRA and YSYEKL. The CDR3 totals 18 residues. Trimming at V came to 2 bases and at J to 6 bases, leaving 19 bases not matched to a gene. The CDR3 region is CASSQSIPMREWVGEQYF. The CDR3 region has the DNA TGCGCCAGCAGCCAAAGTATTCCGATGCGGGAGTGGGTAGGCGAGCAGTACTTC.

The chain recombines TRBV7-3 with TRBJ2-3; maybe TRBD1 (7 bases). Trimming removed 3 bases from V and 0 bases from J, with 13 bases in between. Germline CDR1 and CDR2: SGHTA and FQGTGA. This CDR3 region has 16 residues. DNA for the CDR3: TGTGCCAGCAGCTTCCAGGGGGGCGCTAGCACAGATACGCAGTATTTT. Protein: CASSFQGGASTDTQYF.

V is TRBV19 and J is TRBJ1-2; a weak D match, TRBD1 (6 bases). This CDR3 comprises 13 residues. V was pared by 5 bases and J by 3 bases, with 10 bases between. The germline V gene encodes CDR1 LNHDA and CDR2 SQIVND (reference sequence). The CDR3 is CASSPDRDYGYTF. In DNA, the CDR3 is TGTGCCAGTAGTCCGGACAGAGACTATGGCTACACCTTC.

The chain joins TRBV6-4 to TRBJ2-1; TRBD1 might be the D (5 bases). The CDR3 spans 15 residues. Germline CDR1 reads MRHNA; CDR2 reads SNTAGT. Trimming shortened V by 7 bases and J by 12 bases, and 25 bases separated the two germline ends. This CDR3 is CASTKVMEKAQGQFF. The CDR3 DNA is TGTGCCAGCACCAAAGTCATGGAGAAGGCCCAGGGGCAGTTCTTC.

CDR3 loop: CASSFDRGHYNEQFF. CDR3 coding DNA: TGTGCCAGCAGCTTTGACAGGGGGCACTACAATGAGCAGTTCTTC. This chain connects TRBV7-3 to TRBJ2-1, with TRBD1 matching over 10 bases. Germline assignment: CDR1 SGHTA and CDR2 FQGTGA. V shed 3 bases and J 3 bases; nucleotides not matched to a gene: 2. The CDR3 is 15 amino acids.

CDR3 residues: CASSPWTGSGNTIYF. The CDR3 DNA is TGTGCCAGCAGTCCCTGGACAGGGTCTGGAAACACCATATATTTT. V and J are TRBV28 and TRBJ1-3; 8 bases are shared with TRBD1. Germline CDR1 reads MDHEN; CDR2 reads SYDVKM. This CDR3 is 15 amino acids long. Trimming took 5 bases from V and 1 from J; bases not matched to a gene: 4.

This clone appeared once. The genes are TRBV28 and TRBJ1-6, with TRBD1 matching 7 bases. V trimming: 7 bases; J trimming: 6 bases; junction bases outside the gene matches: 9. The CDR3 spans 15 residues. Germline CDR1 MDHEN, CDR2 SYDVKM. The CDR3, as DNA: TGTGCCAGCACTCAAGAGGGGGCCCCTAATTCACCCCTCCACTTT. This sequence encodes CASTQEGAPNSPLHF.

This sequence joins TRBV5-6 and TRBJ2-4; 8 bases align to TRBD2. The CDR3 has 14 amino acids. From germline, CDR1 is SGHDT and CDR2 YYEEEE. The J segment lost 7 bases and the V segment lost 2 bases, leaving 5 bases of the junction unmatched. The CDR3 sequence: CASSFGGGPNIQYF. The CDR3 region has the DNA TGTGCCAGCAGCTTTGGCGGGGGGCCTAACATTCAGTACTTC. Based on the CDR3 plus reference TRBV5-6 and TRBJ2-4, the full variable domain is DAGVTQSPTHLIKTRGQQVTLRCSPKSGHDTVSWYQQALGQGPQFIFQYYEEEERQRGNFPDRFSGHQFPNYSSELNVNALLLGDSALYLCASSFGGGPNIQYFGAGTRLSVL.

V usage is TRBV9 and J usage is TRBJ2-7; possibly TRBD2 for D (6 bases). Per germline, CDR1 SGDLS and CDR2 YYNGEE. V lost 0 bases, J lost 1 base, and 8 bases lay in between. The CDR3 loop spans 14 amino acids. The CDR3 nucleotides are TGTGCCAGCAGCGTAGGGGGGGAGTCCTACGAGCAGTACTTC. The encoded protein is CASSVGGESYEQYF.

The rearrangement joins TRBV7-2 to TRBJ1-2; D might be TRBD1 (5 bases). CDR3 length: 13 residues. With 1 base removed from V and 9 bases from J, the gap between germline ends came to 12 bases. In germline, CDR1 is SGHTA, CDR2 FQGNSA. CDR3 loop: CASSLERGGSYTF. In nucleotides, the CDR3 is TGTGCCAGCAGCTTAGAAAGGGGAGGTAGCTACACCTTC.

This clone was recorded once. The CDR3 protein is CASSEGPDPYGYTF. CDR3 in DNA: TGTGCCAGCAGTGAAGGGCCTGACCCCTATGGCTACACCTTC. V usage is TRBV6-1 and J usage is TRBJ1-2; D remains unclear. With 1 base removed from V and 4 bases from J, the gap between germline ends came to 10 bases. The germline V gene encodes CDR1 MNHNS and CDR2 SASEGT. The length of the CDR3 is 14 residues.

The chain couples TRBV18 to TRBJ1-5; no firm D call. The CDR3 is 11 residues long. Looked up from germline, CDR1 is KGHSH and CDR2 is LQKENI. V lost 2 bases and J 4 bases, leaving 0 bases between the germline ends. CDR3 protein: CASSPNQPQHF. The DNA of the CDR3 is TGTGCCAGCTCACCAAATCAGCCCCAGCATTTT.

In its sample, this clone was seen a few times. V usage is TRBV7-9 and J usage is TRBJ2-1; the D call may be TRBD1 or TRBD2 (6 bases each). CDR3 length: 15 residues. The ends were cut back, 1 base at V and 8 bases at J, with 15 bases in the middle. CDR1 is SEHNR and CDR2 is FQNEAQ in the germline V gene (reference sequence). CDR3 amino acids: CASSLVGGRGHEQFF. The CDR3 DNA reads TGTGCCAGCAGCTTAGTTGGGGGGCGGGGCCATGAGCAGTTCTTC.

The DNA of the CDR3 is TGTGCCAGCAGACGGGGGGGCGAAGAGACCCAGTACTTC. Residues: CASRRGGEETQYF. The chain is built from TRBV5-4 and TRBJ2-5, with TRBD2 matching over 8 bases. V was clipped by 5 bases and J by 3 bases; unmatched bases: 3. Germline lookup yields CDR1 SGHNT and CDR2 YYREEE (reference sequence). The length of the CDR3 is 13 residues. Looking up the rest from reference TRBV5-4 and TRBJ2-5 gives the full variable domain: ETGVTQSPTHLIKTRGQQVTLRCSSQSGHNTVSWYQQALGQGPQFIFQYYREEENGRGNFPPRFSGLQFPNYSSELNVNALELDDSALYLCASRRGGEETQYFGPGTRLLVL.

The rearrangement uses TRBV7-2 and TRBJ1-6; no reliable D call. Between the trimmed V and J ends, which lost 1 base and 4 bases, there was a span of 8 bases. Germline CDR1 is SGHTA and CDR2 is FQGNSA. The CDR3 length is 15 residues. CDR3 in DNA: TGTGCCAGCAGCTTAGGAACGGGGTATAATTCACCCCTCCACTTT. It yields the protein CASSLGTGYNSPLHF.

CDR3 in DNA: TGTGCCAGCAGTGAAGCTGGGTTGACAGATACGCAGTATTTT. It specifies CASSEAGLTDTQYF. This sequence joins TRBV6-1 and TRBJ2-3; no firm D call. V dropped 0 bases and J dropped 3 bases, with 7 bases sitting between them. The CDR3 has 14 residues. Germline assignment: CDR1 MNHNS and CDR2 SASEGT.